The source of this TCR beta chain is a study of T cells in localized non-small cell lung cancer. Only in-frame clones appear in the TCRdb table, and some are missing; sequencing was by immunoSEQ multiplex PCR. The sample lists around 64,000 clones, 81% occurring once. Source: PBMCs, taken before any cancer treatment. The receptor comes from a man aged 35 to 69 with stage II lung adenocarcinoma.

This CDR3 reads CASSLISGDEKLFF. For the CDR3, the DNA is TGTGCCAGCTCACTTATCAGCGGGGATGAAAAACTGTTTTTT. The gene calls are TRBV18 and TRBJ1-4; D call uncertain. Germline V gene sequence: CDR1 KGHSH, CDR2 LQKENI. The CDR3 is 14 residues long. Trimming stripped 4 bases from V and 6 bases from J, with 12 bases between.